One sample yielded the 20 T cell receptor beta chains listed below, sequenced in a study of cytomegalovirus exposure and HLA in healthy donors. Primers for the PCR totalled 60 Vbeta and 13 Jbeta. The protocol was immunoSEQ multiplex PCR, while the TCRdb copy is restricted to in-frame clones and leaves out a portion. The sample consists of fewer than 150,000 clones, roughly three quarters of them appearing once. The sample consisted of PBMCs. The origin of the receptors is a man aged 18 to 30 in good health and CMV-seronegative.

V is TRBV4-2 and J is TRBJ1-3; 9 bases align to TRBD1. Germline V gene lookup returns CDR1 LGHNA and CDR2 YNFKEQ. The length of the CDR3 is 17 residues. The trim removed 2 bases at V and 0 bases at J, leaving 5 bases unmatched. The CDR3 is CASSQWDRASSGNTIYF. DNA for the CDR3: TGTGCCAGCAGCCAATGGGACAGGGCAAGCTCTGGAAACACCATATATTTT.

The chain couples TRBV2 to TRBJ1-5, with a weak D call TRBD1 (5 bases). The germline V and J ends were trimmed by 2 bases and 0 bases, with 11 bases remaining between them. The CDR3 runs to 16 residues. From germline, CDR1 is SNHLY and CDR2 FYNNEI. The CDR3 DNA follows: TGTGCCAGCAGTGAACGAGGGGAGGTTAGCAATCAGCCCCAGCATTTT. It is translated as CASSERGEVSNQPQHF.

Only a few counts were recorded for this clone. The J gene is TRBJ2-5, the V gene TRBV28, with D possibly matching TRBD1 (5 bases). The J call may be incorrect, as the DNA end agrees better with TRBJ2-7. Germline lookup yields CDR1 MDHEN and CDR2 SYDVKM. This CDR3 contains 14 residues. The CDR3 DNA follows: TGTGCCAGCAGTCCCTTTGGGGCCCGCGGCGAGCAGTACTTC. Translation gives CASSPFGARGEQYF.

J is TRBJ1-4 and V is TRBV19; the D gene is possibly TRBD1 (6 bases). Germline V gene data show CDR1 as LNHDA and CDR2 as SQIVND (reference sequence). The CDR3 contains 14 residues. The V gene lost 5 bases and the J gene lost 7 bases, with 14 bases spanning the gap. Here the CDR3 DNA reads TGTGCCAGTAGTCCCGGACAGTATGTTGAAAAACTGTTTTTT. As protein: CASSPGQYVEKLFF.

The chain combines TRBV18 with TRBJ2-7; the D gene is possibly TRBD2 (6 bases). Germline V gene sequence: CDR1 KGHSH, CDR2 LQKENI. CDR3 size: 14 residues. Trimming took off 3 bases at V and 2 bases at J, with 11 bases between the two ends. CDR3 DNA sequence: TGTGCCAGCTCACCGGGTAGCGGAGCCTACGAGCAGTACTTC. It translates to CASSPGSGAYEQYF.

This clone turned up a few times. V and J are TRBV11-3 and TRBJ1-3, with 9 bases identical to TRBD1. The CDR3 is made up of 15 amino acids. Germline CDR1 SGHNT, CDR2 YENEEA. The J segment lost 4 bases and the V segment lost 5 bases, leaving 6 bases of the junction unmatched. The CDR3: CASSEGQGSGNTIYF. The DNA of the CDR3 is TGTGCCAGCAGCGAGGGACAGGGATCGGGAAACACCATATATTTT.

This chain links TRBV7-8 with TRBJ1-5, with TRBD1 matching 10 bases. This CDR3 is 15 amino acids long. Germline assignment: CDR1 SGHVS and CDR2 FQNEAQ. The V segment lost 5 bases and the J segment 3 bases; nucleotides outside the gene matches: 4. In DNA, the CDR3 is TGTGCCAGCAGCCCCGGACAGGGGGACAATCAGCCCCAGCATTTT. This gives the protein CASSPGQGDNQPQHF. Together with reference TRBV7-8 and TRBJ1-5, the CDR3 gives the full variable domain: GAGVSQSPRYKVAKRGQDVALRCDPISGHVSLFWYQQALGQGPEFLTYFQNEAQLDKSGLPSDRFFAERPEGSVSTLKIQRTQQEDSAVYLCASSPGQGDNQPQHFGDGTRLSIL.

The J gene is TRBJ2-7, the V gene TRBV15; the match to TRBD1 covers 8 bases. Germline CDR1 is LNHNV and CDR2 is YYDKDF (reference sequence). This CDR3 has 17 residues. Trimming removed 1 base from V and 2 bases from J; junction bases left unmatched: 10. CDR3 sequence reads: CATSRGGTGDITYEQYF. CDR3 nucleotide sequence: TGTGCCACCAGCAGAGGGGGGACAGGCGATATCACCTACGAGCAGTACTTC.

The J gene is TRBJ2-2, the V gene TRBV6-1; TRBD1 agrees at 8 bases. The V segment lost 3 bases and the J segment 9 bases; nucleotides outside the gene matches: 6. The CDR3 contains 14 residues. Germline assignment: CDR1 MNHNS and CDR2 SASEGT. For the CDR3, the DNA is TGTGCCAGCAGTGACAGGGGGCGCAGCAGGGAGCTGTTTTTT. Amino acids: CASSDRGRSRELFF.

A few counts support this clone. The CDR3 nucleotides are TGTGCCAGCAGTCGTTCAGGGGACACTGAAGCTTTCTTT. This gives the protein CASSRSGDTEAFF. The rearrangement joins TRBV7-9 to TRBJ1-1; tentative D call: TRBD1 (6 bases). The V gene lost 6 bases and the J gene lost 3 bases, with 11 bases spanning the gap. The CDR3 extends over 13 amino acids. Germline-derived CDR1 and CDR2 are SEHNR and FQNEAQ (reference sequence).

In this sample, this clone turned up once. This sequence joins TRBV6-5 and TRBJ2-2; D not certain. Germline V CDR1 and CDR2: MNHEY, SVGAGI. The CDR3 extends over 15 amino acids. V was clipped by 3 bases and J by 3 bases, with 11 bases between them. The DNA for the CDR3 is TGTGCCAGCAGTTATAAAGCCCGTTACACCGGGGAGCTGTTTTTT. The encoded protein is CASSYKARYTGELFF.

This chain connects TRBV5-1 to TRBJ2-3; TRBD1 aligns across 8 bases. J lost 4 bases, V lost 2 bases, and 6 bases had no gene match. CDR1 SGHRS and CDR2 YFSETQ come from the germline V gene. This CDR3 comprises 15 residues. The CDR3 is CASSFQGAQADTQYF. The CDR3 nucleotides read TGCGCCAGCAGCTTCCAGGGGGCGCAAGCAGATACGCAGTATTTT.

This clone has only a few counts. The J gene is TRBJ1-4, the V gene TRBV27, with D possibly being TRBD1 (5 bases). The CDR3 has 15 amino acids. CDR1 is MNHEY, CDR2 SMNVEV, per germline (reference sequence). Trimming pared 5 bases from V and 8 bases from J, leaving 18 bases between. The CDR3 coding sequence is TGTGCCAGCAGTAACCAAGGTCAGGGTTACGAAAAACTGTTTTTT. Translation: CASSNQGQGYEKLFF.

The V and J genes are TRBV30 and TRBJ2-7; 8 bases line up with TRBD1. From germline, CDR1 is GTSNPN and CDR2 SVGIG (reference sequence). CDR3 size: 15 residues. Trimming took 2 bases from V and 2 from J; bases not matched to a gene: 8. CDR3 loop: CAWSYLGQGAYEQYF. As DNA, the CDR3 is TGTGCCTGGAGTTACCTCGGACAGGGCGCCTACGAGCAGTACTTC.

The sample holds a few counts of this clone. V is TRBV2 and J is TRBJ1-5, with a possible D match to TRBD1 (6 bases). V lost 7 bases to trimming and J lost 2 bases, with 12 bases between them. The length of the CDR3 is 14 residues. Per germline, CDR1 SNHLY and CDR2 FYNNEI. CDR3 in DNA: TGTGCCAGCATTGTGGGGGCTCGCAATCAGCCCCAGCATTTT. This sequence encodes CASIVGARNQPQHF.

This clone was seen a handful of times. This chain joins TRBV6-1 and TRBJ1-5; the D gene is possibly TRBD1 (6 bases). Germline V CDR1 and CDR2: MNHNS, SASEGT. This CDR3 is 15 amino acids long. V gave up 2 bases and J gave up 5 bases, with 13 bases separating them. The CDR3 protein is CASSEKDSIYQPQHF. For the CDR3, the DNA is TGTGCCAGCAGTGAAAAGGACAGTATTTATCAGCCCCAGCATTTT.

The chain combines TRBV4-1 with TRBJ2-7; TRBD2 is a possible D gene (5 bases). Germline CDR1 MGHRA, CDR2 YSYEKL. The CDR3 loop spans 14 amino acids. V was cut by 4 bases and J by 2 bases, with 12 bases left in between. In DNA, the CDR3 is TGCGCCAGCAGCCCAGCGAGAGGGCCCTACGAGCAGTACTTC. Translation gives CASSPARGPYEQYF.

The sample holds one count of this clone. The chain carries TRBV6-4 and TRBJ2-3, with 14 bases that match TRBD2. V was pared by 4 bases and J by 4 bases, with 4 bases of the junction left unmatched. CDR1 and CDR2 from the germline V gene are MRHNA and SNTAGT. This CDR3 has 16 residues. CDR3 in DNA: TGTGCCAGCAGTGCGACTAGCGGGAGGGCTTCAGATACGCAGTATTTT. Its translation is CASSATSGRASDTQYF.

As regards this clone: One end of the junction does not line up with germline, which may come from a read error. The rearrangement links TRBV27 to TRBJ2-5, with 10 nucleotides matching TRBD2. The DNA matches TRBJ2-7 better at its end, which makes the J call doubtful. The CDR3 spans 16 residues. The germline V gene encodes CDR1 MNHEY and CDR2 SMNVEV (reference sequence). Written as DNA, the CDR3 is TGTGCCAGCAGTCTATCCCGGACTAGCGGACGATACGAGCAGTACTTC. It specifies CASSLSRTSGRYEQYF.

This chain uses TRBV5-5 with TRBJ1-5; D is unresolved. Germline V CDR1 and CDR2: SGHKS, YYEKEE (reference sequence). The CDR3 has 14 residues. The ends were cut back, 0 bases at V and 6 bases at J, with 10 bases in the middle. As DNA, the CDR3 is TGTGCCAGCAGCTTGGTGGGTAGAGGTCAGCCCCAGCATTTT. Translating gives CASSLVGRGQPQHF.